This TCR beta chain derives from a study of blood T cell repertoires in COVID-19. V gave up 4 bases and J gave up 7 bases, with 8 bases separating them. The CDR3 length is 12 residues. Germline CDR1 reads SNHLY; CDR2 reads FYNNEI. The assay was immunoSEQ multiplex PCR, and TCRdb's table has in-frame clones only and misses some. The sample carries a few hundred thousand clones, over 70% recorded once. The chain has TRBV2 and TRBJ1-5, with D unclear. The sequenced sample consisted of PBMCs or T cells enriched from blood (not recorded which). The clonotype was recovered from a man younger than 40 who had recovered from COVID-19. Here the CDR3 reads CASSGGRQPQHF. The CDR3 bases are TGTGCCAGCAGTGGAGGCCGCCAGCCCCAGCATTTT.